This section outlines one TCR beta chain sequence together with its context. CDR3 length equals 15 residues. Trimming shortened V by 0 bases and J by 3 bases, and 10 bases separated the two germline ends. Germline V gene lookup returns CDR1 SGHRS and CDR2 YFSETQ. Sequencing was performed with immunoSEQ multiplex PCR; in TCRdb, only in-frame clones are kept and a portion is missing. The table records around 160,000 clones, about 88% of them present only once. This specimen comes from a study of blood T cell repertoires in COVID-19. This receptor was obtained from a man younger than 35 with acute or convalescent COVID-19. The chain carries TRBV5-1 and TRBJ2-1; maybe TRBD2 (7 bases). Sequencing used peripheral blood. CDR3 amino acids: CASSLAGGRYNEQFF. The CDR3 DNA reads TGCGCCAGCAGCTTGGCGGGGGGCCGCTACAATGAGCAGTTCTTC.